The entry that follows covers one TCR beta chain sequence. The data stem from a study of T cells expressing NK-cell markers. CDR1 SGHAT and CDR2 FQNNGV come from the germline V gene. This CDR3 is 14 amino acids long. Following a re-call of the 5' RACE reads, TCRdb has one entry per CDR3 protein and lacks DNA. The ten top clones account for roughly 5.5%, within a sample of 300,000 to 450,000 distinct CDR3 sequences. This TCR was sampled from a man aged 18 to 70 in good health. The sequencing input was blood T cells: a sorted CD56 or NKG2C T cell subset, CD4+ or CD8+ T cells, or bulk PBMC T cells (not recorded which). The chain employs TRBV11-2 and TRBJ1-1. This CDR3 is CASSGLRGGTEAFF.